This TCR beta chain was captured in a study of T-cell memory formation after mild COVID-19. In the study overall: Clusters of TCRs were largely donor specific.

Study-wide points: Contracting CD4+ clones sat mainly in CM and EM; CD8+ in EMRA.

MiXCR, run by TCRdb on the 5' RACE reads, gives a single entry per CDR3 protein. This sample has 500,000 to 600,000 distinct CDR3 sequences; more than 15% occur once, and the top ten carry 12%. The table lists this clonotype with a few counts. The antigen remains unidentified. The origin of this receptor is an adult woman who had mild COVID-19 (a few samples of this study predate the infection). Cell type and time point are not known. Sequencing was done on a sample of PBMCs or a T cell subset sorted from them (not recorded which).

CDR3 residues: CASSPRRAGDSPLHF. CDR3 bases: TGTGCCAGCAGCCCCCGACGGGCGGGGGATTCACCCCTCCACTTT. This rearrangement joins TRBV6-2 or TRBV6-3 to TRBJ1-6; D may be TRBD1 (5 bases). There are 15 residues in the CDR3. Trimming stripped 6 bases from V and 8 bases from J, with 17 bases between. Per the germline V gene, CDR1 is MNHEY and CDR2 is SVGEGT.